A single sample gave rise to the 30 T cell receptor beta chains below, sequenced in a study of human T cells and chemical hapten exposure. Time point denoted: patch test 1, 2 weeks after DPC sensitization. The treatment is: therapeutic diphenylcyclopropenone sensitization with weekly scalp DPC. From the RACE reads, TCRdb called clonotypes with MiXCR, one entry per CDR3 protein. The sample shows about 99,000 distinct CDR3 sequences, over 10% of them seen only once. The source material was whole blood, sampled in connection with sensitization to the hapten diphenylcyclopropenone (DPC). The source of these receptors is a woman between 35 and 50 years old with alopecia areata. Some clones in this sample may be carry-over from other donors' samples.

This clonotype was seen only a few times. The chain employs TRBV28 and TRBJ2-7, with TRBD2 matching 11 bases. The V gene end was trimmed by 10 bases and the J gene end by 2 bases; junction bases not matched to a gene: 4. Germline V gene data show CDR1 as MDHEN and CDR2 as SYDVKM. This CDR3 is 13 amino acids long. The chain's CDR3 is CATGTSGAYEQYF. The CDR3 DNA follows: TGTGCCACCGGGACTAGCGGTGCCTACGAGCAGTACTTC.

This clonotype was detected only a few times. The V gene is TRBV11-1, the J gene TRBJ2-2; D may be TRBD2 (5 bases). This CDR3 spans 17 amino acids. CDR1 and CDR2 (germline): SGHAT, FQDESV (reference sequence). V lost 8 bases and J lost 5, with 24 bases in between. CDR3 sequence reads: CASEGGALRGRTGELFF. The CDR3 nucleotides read TGTGCCAGCGAAGGAGGTGCACTTCGCGGACGTACCGGGGAGCTGTTTTTT.

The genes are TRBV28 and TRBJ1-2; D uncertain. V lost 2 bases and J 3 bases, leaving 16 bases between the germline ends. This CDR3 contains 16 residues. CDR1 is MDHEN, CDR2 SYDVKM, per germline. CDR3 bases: TGTGCCAGCAGTTTACGGTCAGAACCTCTGGACTATGGCTACACCTTC. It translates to CASSLRSEPLDYGYTF.

The CDR3 spells CASSSGQGTYEQYF. The CDR3 DNA reads as TGTGCCAGCAGCTCTGGACAGGGGACCTACGAGCAGTACTTC. V usage is TRBV7-9 and J usage is TRBJ2-7; TRBD1 matches 9 bases. The CDR3 consists of 14 residues. The junction had 3 bases not matched to a gene; V was cut back by 4 bases and J by 2 bases. Germline CDR1 SEHNR, CDR2 FQNEAQ (reference sequence).

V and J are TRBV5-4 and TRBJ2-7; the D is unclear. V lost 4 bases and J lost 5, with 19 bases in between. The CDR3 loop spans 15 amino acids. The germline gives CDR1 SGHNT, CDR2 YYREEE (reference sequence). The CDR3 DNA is TGTGCCAGCAGCCCTCAGGTCCCACGCGACGACGAGCAGTACTTC. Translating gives CASSPQVPRDDEQYF.

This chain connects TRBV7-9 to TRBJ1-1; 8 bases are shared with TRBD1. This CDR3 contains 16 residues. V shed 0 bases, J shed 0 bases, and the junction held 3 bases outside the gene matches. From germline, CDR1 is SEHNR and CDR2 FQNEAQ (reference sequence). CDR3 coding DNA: TGTGCCAGCAGCTTAGCTCAGGGGGCTTTGAACACTGAAGCTTTCTTT. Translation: CASSLAQGALNTEAFF. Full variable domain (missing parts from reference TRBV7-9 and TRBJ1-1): DTGVSQNPRHKITKRGQNVTFRCDPISEHNRLYWYRQTLGQGPEFLTYFQNEAQLEKSRLLSDRFSAERPKGSFSTLEIQRTEQGDSAMYLCASSLAQGALNTEAFFGQGTRLTVV.

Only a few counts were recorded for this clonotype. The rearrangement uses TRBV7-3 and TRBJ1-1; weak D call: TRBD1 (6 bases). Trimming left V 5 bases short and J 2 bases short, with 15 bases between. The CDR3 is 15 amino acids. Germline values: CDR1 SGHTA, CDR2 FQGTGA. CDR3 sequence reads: CASSPTGPANTEAFF. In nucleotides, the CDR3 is TGTGCCAGCAGCCCCACAGGGCCGGCAAACACTGAAGCTTTCTTT.

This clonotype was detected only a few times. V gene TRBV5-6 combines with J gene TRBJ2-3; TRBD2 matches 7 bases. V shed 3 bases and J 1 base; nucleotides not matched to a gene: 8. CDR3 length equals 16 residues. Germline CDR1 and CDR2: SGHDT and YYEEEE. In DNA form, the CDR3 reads TGTGCCAGCAGCTCCACCGGGACTACCCGCACAGATACGCAGTATTTT. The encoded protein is CASSSTGTTRTDTQYF.

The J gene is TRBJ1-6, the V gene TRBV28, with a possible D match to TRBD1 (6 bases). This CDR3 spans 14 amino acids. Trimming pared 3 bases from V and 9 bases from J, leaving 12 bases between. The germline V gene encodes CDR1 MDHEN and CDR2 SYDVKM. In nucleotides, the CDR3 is TGTGCCAGCAGTTTTACAGGGAAGAGTTCACCCCTCCACTTT. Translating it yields CASSFTGKSSPLHF.

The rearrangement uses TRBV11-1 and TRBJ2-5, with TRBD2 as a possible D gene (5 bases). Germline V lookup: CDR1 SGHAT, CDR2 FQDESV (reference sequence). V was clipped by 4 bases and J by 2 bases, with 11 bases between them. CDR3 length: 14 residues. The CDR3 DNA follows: TGTGCCAGCAGCTCCCGGACGGGACAAGAGACCCAGTACTTC. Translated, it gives CASSSRTGQETQYF.

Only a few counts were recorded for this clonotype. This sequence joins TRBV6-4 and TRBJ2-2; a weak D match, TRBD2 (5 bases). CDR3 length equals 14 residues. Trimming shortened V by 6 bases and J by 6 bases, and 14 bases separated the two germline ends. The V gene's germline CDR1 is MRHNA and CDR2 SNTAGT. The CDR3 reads CASSASAEPGELFF. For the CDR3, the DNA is TGTGCCAGCAGCGCCTCAGCGGAGCCCGGGGAGCTGTTTTTT.

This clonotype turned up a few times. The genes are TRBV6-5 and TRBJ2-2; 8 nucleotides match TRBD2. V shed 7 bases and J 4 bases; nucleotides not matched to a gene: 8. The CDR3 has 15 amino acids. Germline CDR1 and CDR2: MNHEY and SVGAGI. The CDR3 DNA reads TGTGCCAGCACCCCGGGAGGGCACGGCACCGGGGAGCTGTTTTTT. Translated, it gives CASTPGGHGTGELFF.

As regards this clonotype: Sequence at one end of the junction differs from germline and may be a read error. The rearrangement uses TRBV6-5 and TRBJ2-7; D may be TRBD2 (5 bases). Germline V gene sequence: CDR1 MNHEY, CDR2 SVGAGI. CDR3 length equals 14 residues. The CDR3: CASRRTRAFYVQYF. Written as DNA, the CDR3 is TGTGCCAGCAGACGGACTCGGGCTTTCTACGTGCAGTACTTC.

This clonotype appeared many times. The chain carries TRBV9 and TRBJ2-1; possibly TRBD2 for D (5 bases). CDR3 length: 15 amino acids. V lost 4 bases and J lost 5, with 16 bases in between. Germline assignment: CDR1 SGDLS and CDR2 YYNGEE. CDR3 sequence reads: CASSPARVPNNEQFF. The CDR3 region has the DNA TGTGCCAGCAGCCCTGCGCGGGTCCCGAACAATGAGCAGTTCTTC.

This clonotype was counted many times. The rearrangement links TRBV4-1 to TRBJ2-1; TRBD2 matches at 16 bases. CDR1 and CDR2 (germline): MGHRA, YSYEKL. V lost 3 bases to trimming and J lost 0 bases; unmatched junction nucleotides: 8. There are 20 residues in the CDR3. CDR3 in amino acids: CASSHLGLAGGPSSYNEQFF. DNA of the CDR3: TGCGCCAGCAGCCACCTGGGACTAGCGGGAGGGCCTAGCTCCTACAATGAGCAGTTCTTC.

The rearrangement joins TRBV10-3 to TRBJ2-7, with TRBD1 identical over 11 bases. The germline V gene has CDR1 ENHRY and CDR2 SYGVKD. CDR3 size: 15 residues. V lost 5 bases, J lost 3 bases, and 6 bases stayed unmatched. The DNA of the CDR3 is TGTGCCATCAGTAATGCCGGGACAGGGGGCTACGAGCAGTACTTC. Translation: CAISNAGTGGYEQYF.

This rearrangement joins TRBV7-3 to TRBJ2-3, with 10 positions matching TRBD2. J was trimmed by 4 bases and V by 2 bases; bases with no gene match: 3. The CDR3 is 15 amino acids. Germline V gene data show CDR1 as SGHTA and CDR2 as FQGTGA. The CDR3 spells CASSLASGRADTQYF. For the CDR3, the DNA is TGTGCCAGCAGCTTAGCTAGCGGGAGAGCAGATACGCAGTATTTT. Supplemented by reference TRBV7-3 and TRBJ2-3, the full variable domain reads GAGVSQTPSNKVTEKGKYVELRCDPISGHTALYWYRQSLGQGPEFLIYFQGTGAADDSGLPNDRFFAVRPEGSVSTLKIQRTERGDSAVYLCASSLASGRADTQYFGPGTRLTVL.

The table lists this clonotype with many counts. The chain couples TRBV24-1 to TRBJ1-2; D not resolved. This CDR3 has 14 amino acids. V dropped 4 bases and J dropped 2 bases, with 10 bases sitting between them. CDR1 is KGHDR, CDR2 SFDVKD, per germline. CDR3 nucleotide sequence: TGTGCCACCAGTGACTCCGTGGGCAACTATGGCTACACCTTC. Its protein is CATSDSVGNYGYTF.

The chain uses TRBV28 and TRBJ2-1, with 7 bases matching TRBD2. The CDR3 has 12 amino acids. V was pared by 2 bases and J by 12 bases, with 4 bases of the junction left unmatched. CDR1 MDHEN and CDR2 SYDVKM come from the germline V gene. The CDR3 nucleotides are TGTGCCAGCAGTTTAGATACTAGCGTGCAGTTCTTC. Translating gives CASSLDTSVQFF.

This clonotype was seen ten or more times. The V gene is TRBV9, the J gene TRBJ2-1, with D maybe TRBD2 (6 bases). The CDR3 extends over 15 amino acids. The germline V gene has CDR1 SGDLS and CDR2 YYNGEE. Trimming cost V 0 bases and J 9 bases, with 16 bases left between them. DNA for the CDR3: TGTGCCAGCAGCGTAGGTGGGGGGAGCGGTAGTGAGCAGTTCTTC. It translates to CASSVGGGSGSEQFF.

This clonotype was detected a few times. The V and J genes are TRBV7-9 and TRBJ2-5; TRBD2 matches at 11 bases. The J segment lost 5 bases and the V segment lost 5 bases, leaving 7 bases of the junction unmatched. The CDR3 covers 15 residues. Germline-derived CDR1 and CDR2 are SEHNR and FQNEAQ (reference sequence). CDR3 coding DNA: TGTGCCAGCAGCGCGGGGACTAGCGGAGGGGAGACCCAGTACTTC. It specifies CASSAGTSGGETQYF.

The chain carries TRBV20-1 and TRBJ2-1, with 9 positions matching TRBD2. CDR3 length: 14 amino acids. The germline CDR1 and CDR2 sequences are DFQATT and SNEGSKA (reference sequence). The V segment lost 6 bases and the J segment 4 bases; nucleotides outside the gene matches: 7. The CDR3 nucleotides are TGCAGTGCCCCAAGCGGGAGGTTTTACAATGAGCAGTTCTTC. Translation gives CSAPSGRFYNEQFF.

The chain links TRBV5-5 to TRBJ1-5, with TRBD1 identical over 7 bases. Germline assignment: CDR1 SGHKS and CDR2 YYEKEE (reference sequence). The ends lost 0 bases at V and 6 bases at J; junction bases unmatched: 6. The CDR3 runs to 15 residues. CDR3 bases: TGTGCCAGCAGCTTGGTCCCTGGACAGGCTCAGCCCCAGCATTTT. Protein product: CASSLVPGQAQPQHF.

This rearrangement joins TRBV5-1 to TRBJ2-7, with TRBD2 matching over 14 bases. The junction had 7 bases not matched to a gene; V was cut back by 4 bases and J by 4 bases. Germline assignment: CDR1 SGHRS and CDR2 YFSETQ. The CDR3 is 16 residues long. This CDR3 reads CASSSGTSGSGYEQYF. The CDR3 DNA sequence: TGCGCCAGCAGCAGCGGGACTAGCGGGAGCGGTTACGAGCAGTACTTC.

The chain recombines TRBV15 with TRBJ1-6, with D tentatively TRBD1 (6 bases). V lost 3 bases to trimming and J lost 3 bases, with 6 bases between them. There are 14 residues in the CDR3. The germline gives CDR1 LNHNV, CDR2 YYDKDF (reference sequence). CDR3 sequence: CATSRDSYNSPLHF. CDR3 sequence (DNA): TGTGCCACCAGCAGGGACAGCTATAATTCACCCCTCCACTTT.

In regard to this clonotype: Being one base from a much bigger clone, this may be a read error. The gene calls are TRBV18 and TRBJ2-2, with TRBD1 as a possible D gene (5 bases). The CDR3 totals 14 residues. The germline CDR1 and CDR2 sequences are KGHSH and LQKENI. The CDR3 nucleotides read TGTGCCGGCTCACCTAAAACAGGTCCCGGGGAGCTGTTTTTT. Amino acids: CAGSPKTGPGELFF.

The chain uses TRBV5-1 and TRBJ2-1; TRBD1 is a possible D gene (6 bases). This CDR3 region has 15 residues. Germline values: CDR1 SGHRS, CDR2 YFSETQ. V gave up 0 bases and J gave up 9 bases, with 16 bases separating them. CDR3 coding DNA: TGCGCCAGCAGCTTGGCAGGACAGTCCTCTAGTGAGCAGTTCTTC. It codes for CASSLAGQSSSEQFF.

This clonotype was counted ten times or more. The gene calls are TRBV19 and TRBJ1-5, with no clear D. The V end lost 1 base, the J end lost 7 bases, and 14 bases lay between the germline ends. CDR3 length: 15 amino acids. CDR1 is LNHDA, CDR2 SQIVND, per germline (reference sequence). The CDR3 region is CASSIAPVGGQPQHF. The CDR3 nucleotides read TGTGCCAGTAGTATAGCCCCCGTCGGTGGGCAGCCCCAGCATTTT.

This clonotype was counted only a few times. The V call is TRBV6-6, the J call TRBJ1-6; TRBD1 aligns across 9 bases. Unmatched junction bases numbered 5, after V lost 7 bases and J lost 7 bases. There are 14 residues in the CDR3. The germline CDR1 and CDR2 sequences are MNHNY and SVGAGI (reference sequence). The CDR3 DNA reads TGTGCCAGCAATACAGGGGGCGGCAATTCACCCCTCCACTTT. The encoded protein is CASNTGGGNSPLHF.

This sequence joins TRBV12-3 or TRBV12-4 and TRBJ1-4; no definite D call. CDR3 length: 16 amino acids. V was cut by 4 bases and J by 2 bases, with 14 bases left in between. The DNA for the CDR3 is TGTGCCAGCAGTTCCCAGGTCTTGTCTACTAATGAAAAACTGTTTTTT. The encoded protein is CASSSQVLSTNEKLFF.